The 4 T cell receptor beta chains below all came from one sample that was sequenced in a study of T cells in Graves' hyperthyroidism and ophthalmopathy. Template material for amplifying TCR beta CDR3 regions consisted of RNA transcripts. The HTBI primer set drove a first-round RT-PCR of the TCR CDR3. TCRdb fed the multiplex PCR reads into MiXCR, producing one record per CDR3 protein. The sample yields 300,000 to 450,000 distinct CDR3 sequences, 15% to 20% seen once. The source material was blood. The receptors stem from a young man with Graves' ophthalmopathy.

The chain joins TRBV20-1 to TRBJ2-7, with TRBD2 identical over 13 bases. The CDR3 has 16 residues. The trim removed 6 bases at V and 4 bases at J, leaving 12 bases unmatched. Germline V gives CDR1 DFQATT, CDR2 SNEGSKA (reference sequence). This CDR3 is CSAKKLAGGRQYEQYF. CDR3 coding DNA: TGCAGTGCAAAGAAACTAGCGGGGGGGCGGCAGTACGAGCAGTACTTC.

This clonotype showed up just once. The rearrangement uses TRBV7-3 and TRBJ2-2; 8 bases agree with TRBD1. CDR1 and CDR2 from the germline V gene are SGHTA and FQGTGA. After removal of 1 base from V and 6 bases from J, the junction contained 7 bases not matched to a gene. The CDR3 totals 16 residues. The CDR3 spells CASSLNQGAPPGELFF. The CDR3 DNA is TGTGCCAGCAGCTTAAACCAGGGGGCGCCTCCCGGGGAGCTGTTTTTT.

There are a few counts of this clonotype. The CDR3 spells CASSIDRDTQYF. The CDR3 region has the DNA TGTGCCAGTAGTATAGATAGGGATACGCAGTATTTT. V usage is TRBV19 and J usage is TRBJ2-3; D is ambiguous. In germline, CDR1 is LNHDA, CDR2 SQIVND (reference sequence). V shed 0 bases and J shed 6 bases, with 4 bases lying between them. The CDR3 is 12 residues long.

The genes are TRBV15 and TRBJ1-4, with D possibly being TRBD1 (5 bases). Trimming shortened V by 6 bases and J by 6 bases, and 8 bases separated the two germline ends. Germline V lookup: CDR1 LNHNV, CDR2 YYDKDF (reference sequence). The CDR3 runs 12 residues. The CDR3 region has the DNA TGTGCCACCAGTCAGGGAGATGAAAAACTGTTTTTT. It translates to CATSQGDEKLFF.